The clone carrying this T cell receptor (beta chain) showed up just a few times. A universal primer site was added by template switching, and unique molecular identifiers were carried by the cDNA. Via MiXCR, TCRdb re-called the 5' RACE reads, giving one row per CDR3 protein. This sample has roughly 770,000 distinct CDR3 sequences, with roughly 18% found just once. The data belong to a study of identical twins. This same sample was also taken into another study, of T cells expressing NK-cell markers. That work contributes: According to the study, TCR beta repertoires originated from sorted CD3+CD56+NKG2C+, CD3+CD56+NKG2C- and CD3+CD56-NKG2C+ T cells. Among eight sequenced donors, seven carried HCMV seropositivity while one was seronegative. Whether the expanded NKG2C+ T cell clones recognized HCMV remained unclear.

The TCR comes from a woman younger than 30 in good health. The sequenced sample consisted of PBMCs.

CDR3 residues: CSARGLGNNEQFF. The CDR3 region has the DNA TGCAGTGCTAGGGGCCTGGGAAACAATGAGCAGTTCTTC. The chain uses TRBV20-1 and TRBJ2-1; D is undetermined. Trimming took 3 bases from V and 5 from J, leaving 11 bases between them. In germline, CDR1 is DFQATT, CDR2 SNEGSKA (reference sequence). CDR3 length equals 13 residues.